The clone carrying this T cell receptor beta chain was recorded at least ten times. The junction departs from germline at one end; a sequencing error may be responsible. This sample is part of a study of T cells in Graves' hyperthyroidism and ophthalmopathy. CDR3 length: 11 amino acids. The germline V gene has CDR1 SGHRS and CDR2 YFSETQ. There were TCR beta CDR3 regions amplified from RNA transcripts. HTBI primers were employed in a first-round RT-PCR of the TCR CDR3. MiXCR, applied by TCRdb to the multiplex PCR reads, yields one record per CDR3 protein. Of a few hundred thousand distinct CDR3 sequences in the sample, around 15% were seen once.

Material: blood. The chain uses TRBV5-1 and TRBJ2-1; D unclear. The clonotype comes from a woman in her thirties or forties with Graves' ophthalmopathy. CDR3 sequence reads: CASSLNNEQFF. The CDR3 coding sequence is TGTGCCAGCAGCTTAAACAATGAGCAGTTCTTC.